The T cell receptor beta chain under discussion was sequenced for a study of siplizumab effects on memory and regulatory T cells. The CDR3 covers 12 residues. The germline V gene encodes CDR1 SGHNT and CDR2 YYREEE (reference sequence). V was clipped by 2 bases and J by 6 bases, with 5 bases between them. The table came from immunoSEQ multiplex PCR; TCRdb's copy has only in-frame clones and leaves some out. The data hold tens of thousands of clones, with less than 90% observed a single time. The receptor's source is a human donor in good health. Input material: naive CD8+ T cells sorted from blood. J is TRBJ2-2 and V is TRBV5-4; D is unresolved. CDR3 amino acids: CASSFPPGELFF. CDR3 nucleotide sequence: TGTGCCAGCAGCTTTCCCCCCGGGGAGCTGTTTTTT.